Each of the 21 T cell receptor beta chains below was sequenced from the same sample in a study of blood T cell repertoires in COVID-19. The data were produced by immunoSEQ multiplex PCR, yet TCRdb's version contains in-frame clones alone and is incomplete. The sample gives 110,000 or so clones, around 82% of which show up once; 5.5% to 8.5% is in the top ten. The sample taken for sequencing was peripheral blood. The source of these receptors is a woman aged 50 to 65 with acute or convalescent COVID-19.

V is TRBV4-1 and J is TRBJ2-5; 7 bases fit TRBD1. Germline lookup yields CDR1 MGHRA and CDR2 YSYEKL. CDR3 size: 16 residues. Losses at the gene ends were 1 base for V and 2 bases for J; bases not matched to a gene: 7. The CDR3 protein is CASSQGVGTVQETQYF. Written as DNA, the CDR3 is TGCGCCAGCAGCCAAGGAGTGGGGACAGTTCAAGAGACCCAGTACTTC.

The chain is built from TRBV3-1 (or the pseudogene TRBV3-2) and TRBJ1-4, with 9 bases aligning to TRBD1. The CDR3 covers 15 residues. CDR1 LGHDT and CDR2 YNNKEL come from the germline V gene (reference sequence). V trimming: 0 bases; J trimming: 6 bases; junction bases outside the gene matches: 2. The CDR3 sequence is CASSQDGTGYEKLFF. As DNA, the CDR3 is TGTGCCAGCAGCCAAGATGGGACAGGGTATGAAAAACTGTTTTTT.

J is TRBJ2-1 and V is TRBV3-1 (or the pseudogene TRBV3-2); a weak D match, TRBD2 (5 bases). CDR1 and CDR2 from the germline V gene are LGHDT and YNNKEL (reference sequence). Trimming cost V 4 bases and J 0 bases, with 16 bases left between them. The length of the CDR3 is 17 residues. CDR3 sequence: CASSRFGESSSYNEQFF. In DNA form, the CDR3 reads TGTGCCAGCAGCCGGTTCGGGGAGTCGAGCTCCTACAATGAGCAGTTCTTC.

The chain recombines TRBV27 with TRBJ1-4; the match to TRBD1 covers 9 bases. CDR1 and CDR2 (germline): MNHEY, SMNVEV (reference sequence). The length of the CDR3 is 17 residues. With V trimmed by 5 bases and J by 8 bases, 15 bases remained unmatched. CDR3 nucleotides: TGTGCCAGCAGTCCCGGGACAGGGATGTCGGGTTACGAAAAACTGTTTTTT. Amino acid sequence: CASSPGTGMSGYEKLFF.

V usage is TRBV6-6 and J usage is TRBJ1-2, with TRBD1 identical over 9 bases. This CDR3 has 14 amino acids. V was clipped by 7 bases and J by 7 bases; unmatched bases: 10. Germline CDR1 reads MNHNY; CDR2 reads SVGAGI (reference sequence). The CDR3 nucleotides are TGTGCCAGCAACGACAGGGGGGGGCGTTTTGGCTACACCTTC. It encodes CASNDRGGRFGYTF.

This chain joins TRBV3-1 (or the pseudogene TRBV3-2) and TRBJ2-6, with TRBD1 as a possible D gene (5 bases). This CDR3 comprises 19 residues. Per germline, CDR1 LGHDT and CDR2 YNNKEL (reference sequence). Trimming stripped 1 base from V and 4 bases from J, with 20 bases between. CDR3 in amino acids: CASSQGRQSGLGGANVLTF. Here the CDR3 DNA reads TGTGCCAGCAGCCAAGGGCGACAGTCAGGTCTAGGAGGGGCCAACGTCCTGACTTTC.

This clone turned up a few times. CDR3: CASSLGQGSNQPQHF. In nucleotides, the CDR3 is TGTGCCAGCAGCCTCGGCCAGGGGAGCAATCAGCCCCAGCATTTT. The rearrangement links TRBV3-1 (or the pseudogene TRBV3-2) to TRBJ1-5, with D maybe TRBD1 (6 bases). The CDR3 is 15 amino acids. Germline lookup yields CDR1 LGHDT and CDR2 YNNKEL (reference sequence). With 4 bases removed from V and 1 base from J, the gap between germline ends came to 11 bases.

The chain is built from TRBV7-2 and TRBJ1-1; possibly TRBD1 for D (5 bases). V lost 2 bases and J lost 6, with 25 bases in between. Germline values: CDR1 SGHTA, CDR2 FQGNSA. The CDR3 sequence is 18 residues long. The DNA for the CDR3 is TGTGCCAGCAGCTTACCCACCGGTTTGATAGACAGACCGGCTGAAGCTTTCTTT. Translated, it gives CASSLPTGLIDRPAEAFF.

The chain combines TRBV3-1 (or the pseudogene TRBV3-2) with TRBJ1-4, with a possible D match to TRBD1 (6 bases). Germline V gene data show CDR1 as LGHDT and CDR2 as YNNKEL (reference sequence). Trimming pared 4 bases from V and 8 bases from J, leaving 17 bases between. There are 15 residues in the CDR3. The CDR3 region has the DNA TGTGCCAGCAGCCCGTACCGGGACAATGAGGAAAAACTGTTTTTT. Amino acids: CASSPYRDNEEKLFF.

The V gene is TRBV5-6, the J gene TRBJ1-1; TRBD1 matches 10 bases. The germline gives CDR1 SGHDT, CDR2 YYEEEE. CDR3 length equals 17 residues. Unmatched junction bases numbered 6, after V lost 1 base and J lost 0 bases. CDR3 amino acids: CASSLPGTGVLNTEAFF. CDR3 DNA sequence: TGTGCCAGCAGCTTGCCGGGGACAGGGGTTTTGAACACTGAAGCTTTCTTT. Drawing the rest from reference TRBV5-6 and TRBJ1-1, the complete variable domain is DAGVTQSPTHLIKTRGQQVTLRCSPKSGHDTVSWYQQALGQGPQFIFQYYEEEERQRGNFPDRFSGHQFPNYSSELNVNALLLGDSALYLCASSLPGTGVLNTEAFFGQGTRLTVV.

This sequence joins TRBV5-1 and TRBJ2-4; 9 bases match TRBD1. J lost 9 bases, V lost 4 bases, and 8 bases had no gene match. CDR3 length: 14 amino acids. Germline lookup yields CDR1 SGHRS and CDR2 YFSETQ. CDR3 protein: CASSPGQGFSIQYF. The CDR3 DNA reads TGCGCCAGCAGCCCGGGACAGGGATTTAGCATTCAGTACTTC.

The chain links TRBV2 to TRBJ1-1; 10 positions agree with TRBD1. This CDR3 is built from 13 residues. After removal of 11 bases from V and 5 bases from J, the junction contained 8 bases not matched to a gene. Germline values: CDR1 SNHLY, CDR2 FYNNEI. The CDR3 is CAGRGQGKTEAFF. The DNA for the CDR3 is TGTGCCGGAAGGGGACAGGGGAAGACTGAAGCTTTCTTT.

This chain links TRBV18 with TRBJ1-1; perhaps TRBD1 as D (5 bases). V was cut by 2 bases and J by 4 bases, with 14 bases left in between. Germline assignment: CDR1 KGHSH and CDR2 LQKENI. The CDR3 has 15 amino acids. The DNA of the CDR3 is TGTGCCAGCTCACCAGCGGGGGTCTCGGTCACTGAAGCTTTCTTT. Its protein is CASSPAGVSVTEAFF.

This rearrangement joins TRBV7-9 to TRBJ1-6, with D perhaps matching TRBD1 (5 bases). This CDR3 has 15 amino acids. Germline assignment: CDR1 SEHNR and CDR2 FQNEAQ (reference sequence). Trimming pared 5 bases from V and 10 bases from J, leaving 18 bases between. DNA for the CDR3: TGTGCCAGCAGCCCCAGCCCCTTTGGGGGGTCACCCCTCCACTTT. It codes for CASSPSPFGGSPLHF.

In DNA, the CDR3 is TGTGCCAGCAGCGCTCACGGGGGGTCTCAGACCGTCTATGGCTACACCTTC. Translation gives CASSAHGGSQTVYGYTF. The chain carries TRBV6-4 and TRBJ1-2, with D perhaps TRBD1 (5 bases). V was shortened by 6 bases and J by 4 bases, with 24 bases between the two germline ends. CDR3 length: 17 residues. Per germline, CDR1 MRHNA and CDR2 SNTAGT.

This clone was seen more than once but under ten times. This sequence joins TRBV5-1 and TRBJ1-1, with TRBD1 matching over 10 bases. This CDR3 is built from 16 residues. Looked up from germline, CDR1 is SGHRS and CDR2 is YFSETQ. Trimming cost V 4 bases and J 5 bases; bases outside gene matches: 11. CDR3: CASSPGQGGSRTEAFF. The DNA for the CDR3 is TGCGCCAGCAGCCCCGGACAGGGGGGCTCGAGAACTGAAGCTTTCTTT.

The J gene is TRBJ1-1, the V gene TRBV4-1, with D uncertain. The CDR3 covers 15 residues. Germline CDR1 MGHRA, CDR2 YSYEKL. V lost 3 bases, J lost 2 bases, and 13 bases lay in between. The DNA of the CDR3 is TGCGCCAGCAGCCAGCGCCACGTCCTCAACACTGAAGCTTTCTTT. Residues: CASSQRHVLNTEAFF.

Here the CDR3 reads CASSLGGIQAFF. CDR3 in DNA: TGTGCCAGCAGTTTAGGAGGGATTCAAGCTTTCTTT. V gene TRBV12-3 or TRBV12-4 combines with J gene TRBJ1-1; D uncertain. V lost 1 base to trimming and J lost 9 bases, with 9 bases between them. The CDR3 sequence is 12 residues long.

This rearrangement joins TRBV7-3 to TRBJ1-4, with a possible D match to TRBD1 (6 bases). Between the trimmed V and J ends, which lost 10 bases and 7 bases, there was a span of 22 bases. The CDR3 sequence is 15 residues long. Per the germline V gene, CDR1 is SGHTA and CDR2 is FQGTGA. The CDR3 DNA follows: TGTGCCATCCTGCCCCGGGGGGGGGCCAGTGAAAAACTGTTTTTT. Amino acids: CAILPRGGASEKLFF.

In this sample, this clone turned up a few times. This chain connects TRBV28 to TRBJ1-3; a possible D gene is TRBD1 (6 bases). Germline V lookup: CDR1 MDHEN, CDR2 SYDVKM. This CDR3 is 15 amino acids long. V lost 6 bases and J 0 bases, leaving 12 bases between the germline ends. CDR3 protein: CASRPGTFSGNTIYF. CDR3 nucleotide sequence: TGTGCCAGCAGACCGGGGACATTCTCTGGAAACACCATATATTTT.

The J gene is TRBJ1-6, the V gene TRBV30; 9 bases are shared with TRBD1. CDR1 GTSNPN and CDR2 SVGIG come from the germline V gene (reference sequence). Trimming took 4 bases from V and 7 from J; bases not matched to a gene: 2. This CDR3 comprises 13 residues. The CDR3 DNA reads TGTGCCTGGACCGGACAGGGGAATTCACCCCTCCACTTT. It is translated as CAWTGQGNSPLHF.